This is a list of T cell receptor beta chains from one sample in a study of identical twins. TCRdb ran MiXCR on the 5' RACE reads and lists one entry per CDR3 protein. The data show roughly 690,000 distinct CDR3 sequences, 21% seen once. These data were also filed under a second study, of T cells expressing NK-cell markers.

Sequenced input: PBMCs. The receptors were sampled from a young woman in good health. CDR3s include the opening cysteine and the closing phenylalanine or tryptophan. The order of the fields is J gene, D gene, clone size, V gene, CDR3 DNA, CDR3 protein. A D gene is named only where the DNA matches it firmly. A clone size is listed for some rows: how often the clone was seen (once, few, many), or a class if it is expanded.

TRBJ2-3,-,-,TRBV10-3,TGTGCCATCTCTCGCGGAGACCCCACAGATACGCAGTATTTT,CAISRGDPTDTQYF
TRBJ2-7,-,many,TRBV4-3,TGCGCCAGCAGCCAAGATGTAATAGCGGCAGCCTACGAGCAGTACTTC,CASSQDVIAAAYEQYF
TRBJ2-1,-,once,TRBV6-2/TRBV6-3,TGTGCCAGCGGGCGGACACTCGGTTACAATGAGCAGTTCTTC,CASGRTLGYNEQFF
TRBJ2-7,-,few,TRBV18,TGTGCCAGCTCACCACGTATGGGTTTCTACGAGCAGTACTTC,CASSPRMGFYEQYF
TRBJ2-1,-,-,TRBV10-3,TGTGCCATCAGGGTTGGGGAGTACAATGAGCAGTTCTTC,CAIRVGEYNEQFF
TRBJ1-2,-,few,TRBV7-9,TGTGCCAGCAGCCCGGAGGTTGGCCTGCCGCGAGAGGGGGGCTACACCTTC,CASSPEVGLPREGGYTF
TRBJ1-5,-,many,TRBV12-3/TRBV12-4,TGTGCCAGCAGTTTGGGTCAGCCCCAGCATTTT,CASSLGQPQHF
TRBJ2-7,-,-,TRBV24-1,TGTGCCACCAGTGATGGGGACCCCATTACCTCCTACGAGCAGTACTTC,CATSDGDPITSYEQYF
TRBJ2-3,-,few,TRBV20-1,TGCAGTGCTAGGGCCGTGGGACCCACAGATACGCAGTATTTT,CSARAVGPTDTQYF
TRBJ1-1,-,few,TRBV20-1,TGCAGTGCTATGATCGACCGGGACGAAGCTTTCTTT,CSAMIDRDEAFF
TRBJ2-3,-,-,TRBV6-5,TGTGCCAGCAGTTACTCGGAAGGGCTAACTACAGATACGCAGTATTTT,CASSYSEGLTTDTQYF
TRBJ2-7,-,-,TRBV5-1,TGCGCCAGCAGCGACCTCACACCCGACTACGAGCAGTACTTC,CASSDLTPDYEQYF
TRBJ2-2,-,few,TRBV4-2,TGTGCCAGCAGCCAAGGAGTGGGGTCGCTCACCGGGGAGCTGTTTTTT,CASSQGVGSLTGELFF
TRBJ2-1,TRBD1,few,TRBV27,TGTGCCAGCAGTTCAGCGCGGACAGGGATGCCCTACAATGAGCAGTTCTTC,CASSSARTGMPYNEQFF
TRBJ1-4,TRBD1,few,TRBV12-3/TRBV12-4,TGTGCCAGCACCTTAGGGACAGGCGGTTGGGAAAAACTGTTTTTT,CASTLGTGGWEKLFF
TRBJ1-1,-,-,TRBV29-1,TGCAGCGTTGATCAGGGGGAAGCTTTCTTT,CSVDQGEAFF
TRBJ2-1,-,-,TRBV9,TGTGCCAGCAGCCACGCAACAAAAATCCAGCGCCGGTCCTACAATGAGCAGTTCTTC,CASSHATKIQRRSYNEQFF
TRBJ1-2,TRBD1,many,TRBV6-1,TGTGCCAGCAGCTCCGGGACAGACATGGACTATGGCTACACCTTC,CASSSGTDMDYGYTF
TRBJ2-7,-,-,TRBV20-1,TGCAGTGCTAGTTATAGAGGCACCCTTCCACTGGCCTACGAGCAGTACTTC,CSASYRGTLPLAYEQYF
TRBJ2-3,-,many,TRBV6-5,TGTGCCAGCAGTTATGGTCGCGCGCACACAGATACGCAGTATTTT,CASSYGRAHTDTQYF
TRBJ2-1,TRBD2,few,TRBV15,TGTGCCACCAGCAAGATAGCGGGAGTCTACAATGAGCAGTTCTTC,CATSKIAGVYNEQFF
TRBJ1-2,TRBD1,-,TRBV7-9,TGTGCCAGCAGCCTCCGAAGGGGGCAAGGCTATGGCTACACCTTC,CASSLRRGQGYGYTF
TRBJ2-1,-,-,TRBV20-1,TGCAGTGCTAGGACAAATTCCGGAGGGAATGAGCAGTTCTTC,CSARTNSGGNEQFF
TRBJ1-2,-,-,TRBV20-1,TGCAGTGCAAGGCTTGGAACCTATGGCTACACCTTC,CSARLGTYGYTF
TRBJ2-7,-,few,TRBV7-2,TGTGCCAGCAGTCCCACACGGGTGAGGGAGCAGTACTTC,CASSPTRVREQYF
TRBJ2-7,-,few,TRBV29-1,TGCAGCGTTACATCGGGTGGCGAGCAGTACTTC,CSVTSGGEQYF
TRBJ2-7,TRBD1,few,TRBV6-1,TGTGCCAGCTCCCGGGACAGGGGCTTCGAGCAGTACTTC,CASSRDRGFEQYF
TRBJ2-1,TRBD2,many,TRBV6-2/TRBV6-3,TGTGCCAGCAGTTACGGCGCGGGAGGCAGGAGGAATGAGCAGTTCTTC,CASSYGAGGRRNEQFF
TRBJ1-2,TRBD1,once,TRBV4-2,TGTGCCAGCAGCCGGGGGACAGGGGGTGACTATGGCTACACCTTC,CASSRGTGGDYGYTF
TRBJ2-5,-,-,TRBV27,TGTGCCAGCCGATCAGGGGTAGAGACCCAGTACTTC,CASRSGVETQYF
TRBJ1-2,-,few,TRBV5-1,TGCGCCAGCAGCCCCGGGACACCTAACTATGGCTACACCTTC,CASSPGTPNYGYTF
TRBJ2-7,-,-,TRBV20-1,TGCTGTGCTAGATCCGCTAGCGAGGGGTCCCTTGACGAGCAGTACTTC,CCARSASEGSLDEQYF
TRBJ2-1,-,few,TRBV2,TGTGCCAGCAAGGGGGGGAGAGGGGGTGAGCAGTTCTTC,CASKGGRGGEQFF
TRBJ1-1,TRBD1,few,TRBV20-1,TGCAGTGTTGCGGGACAGGTTGAAGCTTTCTTT,CSVAGQVEAFF
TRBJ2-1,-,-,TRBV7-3,TGTGCCAGCAGCCCCTTCTTGGTAGGGGGCTACAATGAGCAGTTCTTC,CASSPFLVGGYNEQFF
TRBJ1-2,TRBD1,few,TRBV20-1,TGCAGTGCCACGACAGGGCATGGCTACACCTTC,CSATTGHGYTF
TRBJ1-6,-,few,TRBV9,TGTGCCAGCAGCGGCGGACGGCTAAATTCACCCCTCCACTTT,CASSGGRLNSPLHF
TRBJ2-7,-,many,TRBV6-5,TGTGCCAGCAGTTACGGGTCGGTGAACTACGAGCAGTACTTC,CASSYGSVNYEQYF
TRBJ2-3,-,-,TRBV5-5,TGTGCCAGCAGCTTGGGGCCCTTGAGCACAGATACGCAGTATTTT,CASSLGPLSTDTQYF
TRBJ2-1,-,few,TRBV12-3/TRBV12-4,TGTGCCAGCAGCCAGCGGACTGTCGGTAATGAGCAGTTCTTC,CASSQRTVGNEQFF
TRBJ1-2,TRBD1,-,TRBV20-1,TGCAGTGCTTGGATGGGACAGGGCGGCTATGGCTACACCTTC,CSAWMGQGGYGYTF
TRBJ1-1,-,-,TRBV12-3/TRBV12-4,TGTGCCAGCACCCCTCGGGGGTGGGATCAGAACACTGAAGCTTTCTTT,CASTPRGWDQNTEAFF
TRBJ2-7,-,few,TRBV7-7,TGTGCTAGCAGCTTAGCACGGGGCACCGACTACGAGCAGTACTTC,CASSLARGTDYEQYF
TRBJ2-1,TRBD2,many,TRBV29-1,TGCAGCGTTGAAGATCAGGGGACTAGCGGCTACAATGAGCAGTTCTTC,CSVEDQGTSGYNEQFF